The 14 T cell receptor beta chains below were found in one sample sequenced in a study of blood T cell repertoires in COVID-19. Measured with immunoSEQ multiplex PCR; TCRdb has only the in-frame clones, and not every one. This table holds about 48,000 clones, 80% to 90% found once. Source material: peripheral blood. Every receptor here comes from a human donor in a cohort sampled during active COVID-19.

This clone was seen just once. CDR3 sequence reads: CASSGESSGRGLLEQYF. The CDR3 DNA reads TGTGCCAGCAGTGGGGAGTCTAGCGGGAGGGGGCTTCTCGAGCAGTACTTC. This sequence joins TRBV6-1 and TRBJ2-7; TRBD2 matches 12 bases. CDR3 length equals 17 residues. The J segment lost 6 bases and the V segment lost 4 bases, leaving 13 bases of the junction unmatched. Germline V gene data show CDR1 as MNHNS and CDR2 as SASEGT.

The chain joins TRBV6-5 to TRBJ1-2; D not certain. The CDR3 contains 13 residues. Germline-derived CDR1 and CDR2 are MNHEY and SVGAGI. Trimming left V 8 bases short and J 4 bases short, with 14 bases between. The CDR3 DNA follows: TGTGCCAGCCAGGCGACTACTTCCTATGGCTACACCTTC. Protein: CASQATTSYGYTF.

The V call is TRBV4-3, the J call TRBJ2-1, with 15 nucleotides matching TRBD2. This CDR3 has 16 residues. CDR1 and CDR2 (germline): LGHNA, YSLEER. V was pared by 0 bases and J by 7 bases, with 1 base of the junction left unmatched. This CDR3 is CASSQDGLAGGNEQFF. DNA of the CDR3: TGCGCCAGCAGCCAAGATGGACTAGCGGGGGGGAATGAGCAGTTCTTC.

V usage is TRBV6-1 and J usage is TRBJ1-2; TRBD1 is a possible D gene (6 bases). This CDR3 spans 14 amino acids. Between the trimmed V and J ends, which lost 2 bases and 7 bases, there was a span of 14 bases. Germline CDR1 is MNHNS and CDR2 is SASEGT. CDR3 DNA: TGTGCCAGCAGTGAACAACAGGGCGGGTCTGGCTACACCTTC. Protein product: CASSEQQGGSGYTF.

The chain joins TRBV6-5 to TRBJ1-1, with unresolved D. This CDR3 has 16 amino acids. CDR1 and CDR2 from the germline V gene are MNHEY and SVGAGI. V was cut by 0 bases and J by 0 bases, with 11 bases left in between. CDR3 sequence (DNA): TGTGCCAGCAGTTACTCGACAATAGGTATGAACACTGAAGCTTTCTTT. It encodes CASSYSTIGMNTEAFF.

The chain combines TRBV9 with TRBJ1-1; no firm D call. The CDR3 runs to 10 residues. Germline V lookup: CDR1 SGDLS, CDR2 YYNGEE. Trimming removed 6 bases at V and 10 bases at J, with 10 bases between. CDR3 DNA sequence: TGTGCCAGCACCCCTGTCCCAGCTTTCTTT. Residues: CASTPVPAFF.

The CDR3 protein is CASTRLADPPYEQYF. CDR3 DNA sequence: TGTGCCAGCACCCGACTAGCGGATCCCCCCTACGAGCAGTACTTC. This chain links TRBV7-2 with TRBJ2-7; 9 nucleotides agree with TRBD2. The J segment lost 2 bases and the V segment lost 7 bases, leaving 9 bases of the junction unmatched. The CDR3 consists of 15 residues. In germline, CDR1 is SGHTA, CDR2 FQGNSA.

This chain joins TRBV9 and TRBJ2-7; a possible D gene is TRBD1 (8 bases). CDR3 length: 16 residues. V gave up 3 bases and J gave up 0 bases, with 16 bases separating them. Germline values: CDR1 SGDLS, CDR2 YYNGEE. The CDR3 here is CASSGGGDRPSYEQYF. CDR3 DNA sequence: TGTGCCAGCAGCGGAGGGGGGGACAGGCCCTCCTACGAGCAGTACTTC.

This clone was counted a single time. The V call is TRBV4-2, the J call TRBJ2-7; D unclear. The CDR3 runs to 15 residues. The germline V gene has CDR1 LGHNA and CDR2 YNFKEQ. Trimming removed 1 base at V and 4 bases at J, with 14 bases between. Written as DNA, the CDR3 is TGTGCCAGCAGCCAAGTCAGCGAGCGTAGGTACGAGCAGTACTTC. This codes for CASSQVSERRYEQYF.

The chain couples TRBV12-5 to TRBJ1-2, with D perhaps matching TRBD1 (5 bases). This CDR3 has 13 amino acids. The germline V gene has CDR1 LGHNT and CDR2 FRNRAP. Trimming shortened V by 4 bases and J by 2 bases, and 8 bases separated the two germline ends. The CDR3 DNA is TGTGCTAGTGGTTCTCGGGGGAACTATGGCTACACCTTC. Its protein is CASGSRGNYGYTF. Full variable domain (rest looked up from reference TRBV12-5 and TRBJ1-2): DARVTQTPRHKVTEMGQEVTMRCQPILGHNTVFWYRQTMMQGLELLAYFRNRAPLDDSGMPKDRFSAEMPDATLATLKIQPSEPRDSAVYFCASGSRGNYGYTFGSGTRLTVV.

This sequence joins TRBV19 and TRBJ1-5; 8 bases line up with TRBD1. The CDR3 covers 15 residues. Trimming removed 4 bases from V and 4 bases from J; junction bases left unmatched: 6. Germline V gene lookup returns CDR1 LNHDA and CDR2 SQIVND (reference sequence). The CDR3 region is CASSKPGQANQPQHF. DNA of the CDR3: TGTGCCAGTAGTAAACCGGGACAGGCAAATCAGCCCCAGCATTTT.

The rearrangement uses TRBV7-9 and TRBJ2-2; D ambiguous. CDR1 SEHNR and CDR2 FQNEAQ come from the germline V gene (reference sequence). The length of the CDR3 is 15 residues. Trimming stripped 1 base from V and 5 bases from J, with 11 bases between. Here the CDR3 DNA reads TGTGCCAGCAGCTTAGTACCGCTCGGGACCGGGGAGCTGTTTTTT. Translation gives CASSLVPLGTGELFF.

The chain combines TRBV4-1 with TRBJ1-4; possible D gene TRBD1, 6 bases. The CDR3 spans 16 residues. CDR1 is MGHRA and CDR2 is YSYEKL in the germline V gene. Trimming took off 0 bases at V and 7 bases at J, with 15 bases between the two ends. The CDR3 DNA is TGCGCCAGCAGCCAAGATAGGCAGGGGATGGGTGAAAAACTGTTTTTT. Translation gives CASSQDRQGMGEKLFF.

This chain links TRBV11-2 with TRBJ1-1, with 11 bases aligning to TRBD1. The length of the CDR3 is 14 residues. The J segment lost 11 bases and the V segment lost 5 bases, leaving 10 bases of the junction unmatched. From germline, CDR1 is SGHAT and CDR2 FQNNGV. The CDR3 sequence: CASSPGTGGVRAFF. CDR3 in DNA: TGTGCCAGCAGCCCCGGGACAGGGGGTGTTCGGGCTTTCTTT.